One sample yielded the 7 T cell receptor beta chains listed below, sequenced in a study of control samples from healthy donors and cancer patients. Profiled with immunoSEQ multiplex PCR; TCRdb holds only in-frame clones, not every one. The table has 200,000 to 250,000 clones, over 90% seen once; the top ten hold more than 1.3%. What was sequenced was blood. The receptors derive from a man between 45 and 60 years old in good health.

The chain has TRBV20-1 and TRBJ1-1; tentatively, D is TRBD1 (5 bases). Per the germline V gene, CDR1 is DFQATT and CDR2 is SNEGSKA (reference sequence). With 3 bases removed from V and 8 bases from J, the gap between germline ends came to 13 bases. This CDR3 has 12 residues. CDR3 DNA sequence: TGCAGTGCTAGTGGATCGGGGCGGGAAGCTTTCTTT. Its protein product is CSASGSGREAFF.

V usage is TRBV5-1 and J usage is TRBJ1-1; 9 positions agree with TRBD1. J gave up 1 base and V 4 bases, and 5 bases lay outside the gene matches. The CDR3 has 15 amino acids. From germline, CDR1 is SGHRS and CDR2 YFSETQ. CDR3 nucleotides: TGCGCCAGCAGCCGGACAGGGGAAAGGAACACTGAAGCTTTCTTT. Translation gives CASSRTGERNTEAFF.

This clone was recorded once. The genes are TRBV25-1 and TRBJ2-6, with TRBD1 matching 8 bases. This CDR3 region has 17 residues. Losses at the gene ends were 8 bases for V and 0 bases for J; bases not matched to a gene: 9. Germline loops: CDR1 MGHDK, CDR2 SYGVNS. CDR3 coding DNA: TGTGCCAGCGGGAGACAGGGGTATAACTCTGGGGCCAACGTCCTGACTTTC. Amino acid sequence: CASGRQGYNSGANVLTF.

CDR3 protein: CASSPGSEGGPGETQYF. CDR3 coding DNA: TGCGCCAGCAGCCCAGGTTCTGAGGGGGGGCCGGGGGAGACCCAGTACTTC. This chain links TRBV5-1 with TRBJ2-5; the D gene is possibly TRBD2 (7 bases). The V and J ends lost 4 bases and 5 bases respectively, with 24 bases between them. CDR3 size: 17 residues. Germline V gene data show CDR1 as SGHRS and CDR2 as YFSETQ.

This clone was seen many times. The chain employs TRBV7-9 and TRBJ2-1, with TRBD2 identical over 8 bases. This CDR3 contains 15 residues. CDR1 and CDR2 (germline): SEHNR, FQNEAQ (reference sequence). V dropped 1 base and J dropped 8; count of bases not matched to a gene: 7. The DNA of the CDR3 is TGTGCCAGCAGCTTAGATGCGGGGGGCGTGGATGAGCAGTTCTTC. Amino acids: CASSLDAGGVDEQFF.

The chain has TRBV4-3 and TRBJ1-1, with D unclear. In germline, CDR1 is LGHNA, CDR2 YSLEER. The CDR3 sequence is 13 residues long. Trimming pared 0 bases from V and 8 bases from J, leaving 10 bases between. CDR3 nucleotide sequence: TGCGCCAGCAGCCAAGACAGATCCTTCGAAGCTTTCTTT. Its protein product is CASSQDRSFEAFF.

The chain has TRBV9 and TRBJ2-3; a weak D match, TRBD1 (6 bases). V gave up 5 bases and J gave up 9 bases, with 31 bases separating them. The germline gives CDR1 SGDLS, CDR2 YYNGEE. The CDR3 totals 18 residues. The CDR3 is CASSTSDGTKSPGVTQYF. CDR3 sequence (DNA): TGTGCCAGCAGTACCTCCGACGGGACAAAATCCCCAGGGGTAACGCAGTATTTT.